The subject of this entry is one T cell receptor beta chain. TCRdb's table, derived via immunoSEQ multiplex PCR, lists solely in-frame clones and lacks some. The sample lists some 80,000 clones, under 80% occurring once. CDR1 is MDHEN, CDR2 SYDVKM, per germline. The V end lost 6 bases, the J end lost 8 bases, and 16 bases lay between the germline ends. This CDR3 region has 14 residues. The source of the sample is a study of blood T cell repertoires in COVID-19. Sequenced sample: peripheral blood. The sequence derives from an elderly woman with active or convalescent COVID-19. The chain joins TRBV28 to TRBJ1-4; D is possibly TRBD1 (5 bases). CDR3 sequence (DNA): TGTGCCAGCAGGCCAGGGCTCTATATGGAAAAACTGTTTTTT. This sequence encodes CASRPGLYMEKLFF.